The clone carrying this T cell receptor beta chain was detected once. The entry originates in a study of blood T cell repertoires in COVID-19. About the study: The United States, Italy and Spain were the sources of the acute and convalescent COVID-19 samples.

In the original analysis: Reference gene primers were amplified, and this amplification served to estimate nucleated cell counts. Produced via immunoSEQ multiplex PCR; TCRdb's table is partial and in-frame only. V, J and clone size derive from that table, while D and trimming were established from the DNA sequence. The table shows 250,000 or so clones, with just over 85% occurring only once. The CDR3 contains 14 residues. The germline V gene encodes CDR1 SEHNR and CDR2 FQNEAQ (reference sequence). Trimming pared 7 bases from V and 6 bases from J, leaving 18 bases between. Specimen: PBMCs or T cells enriched from blood (not recorded which). The receptor was derived from a man in his forties who had recovered from COVID-19. V and J are TRBV7-9 and TRBJ1-1; D ambiguous. The DNA of the CDR3 is TGTGCCAGCATTACTGCTGGGGAGGGCCCTGAAGCTTTCTTT. This gives the protein CASITAGEGPEAFF. The complete variable domain, with remaining parts taken from reference TRBV7-9 and TRBJ1-1, reads DTGVSQNPRHKITKRGQNVTFRCDPISEHNRLYWYRQTLGQGPEFLTYFQNEAQLEKSRLLSDRFSAERPKGSFSTLEIQRTEQGDSAMYLCASITAGEGPEAFFGQGTRLTVV.